These 30 T cell receptor beta chains were all obtained from the same sample, sequenced in a study of glioma-infiltrating T cells. The iRepertoire nested amplicon-rescue multiplex PCR amplified TCR alpha and beta CDR3s from RNA. Each CDR3 protein gets one entry after TCRdb re-called the multiplex PCR reads with MiXCR. Of approximately 110,000 distinct CDR3 sequences in the sample, around 25% were seen once. Input material: glioma tissue, nonneoplastic brain tissue, or PBMCs (not recorded which). The receptor source for this set is a human donor with low-grade glioma or glioblastoma, undergoing nonglioma brain surgery, or in good health (not recorded which).

This clonotype was found many times. The chain recombines TRBV6-6 with TRBJ1-4; D is unclear. Trimming stripped 2 bases from V and 0 bases from J, with 10 bases between. This CDR3 has 16 amino acids. The V gene's germline CDR1 is MNHNY and CDR2 SVGAGI (reference sequence). The CDR3 reads CASSYEGVPTNEKLFF. The CDR3 bases are TGTGCCAGCAGTTACGAAGGAGTTCCAACTAATGAAAAACTGTTTTTT.

With regard to this clonotype: Given a much more abundant clone one base away, this may be a read error. The J gene is TRBJ1-2, the V gene TRBV29-1; no definite D call. CDR1 and CDR2 from the germline V gene are SQVTM and ANQGSEA. The CDR3 covers 13 residues. The CDR3 is CNASPDALGGYTF. DNA for the CDR3: TGCAACGCCTCGCCGGACGCTCTCGGAGGCTACACCTTC.

Comment on this clonotype: An end of the junction differs from the germline gene, which may be a read error. The J gene is TRBJ1-1, the V gene TRBV11-2; D gene ambiguous. The CDR3 spans 15 residues. The germline CDR1 and CDR2 sequences are SGHAT and FQNNGV. The CDR3 sequence: CASSPGGLGRTETFF. The CDR3 region has the DNA TGTGCCAGCAGCCCAGGAGGACTGGGAAGGACTGAAACTTTCTTT.

This clonotype was counted once. The junction shows a germline mismatch at one end, possibly a read error. The rearrangement uses TRBV3-1 and TRBJ1-6; tentative D call: TRBD1 (6 bases). The V gene's germline CDR1 is LGHDT and CDR2 YNNKEL (reference sequence). The length of the CDR3 is 15 residues. The DNA for the CDR3 is TGTGCCAGAAGCCAATGGGACGGATTCAGGGGAACCCTCCACTTT. It yields the protein CARSQWDGFRGTLHF. Using reference TRBV3-1 and TRBJ1-6 for the parts outside the CDR3, the full variable domain is DTAVSQTPKYLVTQMGNDKSIKCEQNLGHDTMYWYKQDSKKFLKIMFSYNNKELIINETVPNRFSPKSPDKAHLNLHINSLELGDSAVYFCARSQWDGFRGTLHFGNGTRLTVT.

Remarks on this clonotype: A clone one base away is much larger, so this may be a read error. The chain combines TRBV18 with TRBJ2-3, with D tentatively TRBD2 (6 bases). The CDR3 spans 14 residues. From germline, CDR1 is KGHSH and CDR2 LQKENI. V lost 0 bases and J lost 8, with 12 bases in between. As DNA, the CDR3 is TGTGCCAGCTCACCACCGACCAAGGGAGGTACGCAGTATTTT. Encoded protein: CASSPPTKGGTQYF.

The sample holds many counts of this clonotype. The genes are TRBV2 and TRBJ2-1, with D possibly TRBD1 on 5 matching bases. The CDR3 is 15 residues long. V gave up 2 bases and J gave up 2 bases, with 10 bases separating them. Germline values: CDR1 SNHLY, CDR2 FYNNEI. This CDR3 reads CASSERLDTYNEQFF. In DNA form, the CDR3 reads TGTGCCAGCAGTGAAAGGTTGGACACCTACAATGAGCAGTTCTTC. Drawing the rest from reference TRBV2 and TRBJ2-1, the complete variable domain is EPEVTQTPSHQVTQMGQEVILRCVPISNHLYFYWYRQILGQKVEFLVSFYNNEISEKSEIFDDQFSVERPDGSNFTLKIRSTKLEDSAMYFCASSERLDTYNEQFFGPGTRLTVL.

This clonotype was detected many times. V and J are TRBV3-1 and TRBJ1-5; no reliable D call. Germline V gene data show CDR1 as LGHDT and CDR2 as YNNKEL (reference sequence). V dropped 2 bases and J dropped 0 bases, with 5 bases sitting between them. This CDR3 has 14 amino acids. Here the CDR3 DNA reads TGTGCCAGCAGCCAACTAGATAGCAATCAGCCCCAGCATTTT. It codes for CASSQLDSNQPQHF.

This clonotype was counted at least ten times. This chain joins TRBV2 and TRBJ2-1, with D hard to call. The CDR3 is 12 residues long. Trimming left V 0 bases short and J 10 bases short, with 7 bases between. CDR1 and CDR2 from the germline V gene are SNHLY and FYNNEI. The DNA of the CDR3 is TGTGCCAGCAGTGAAGCGCAGATAGAGCAGTTCTTC. Its translation: CASSEAQIEQFF.

Remarks on this clonotype: This may come from a read error, since a much larger clone is one base off. The chain joins TRBV7-2 to TRBJ2-5, with 11 bases that match TRBD2. Germline loops: CDR1 SGHTA, CDR2 FQGNSA. The CDR3 contains 15 residues. The V and J ends lost 5 bases and 3 bases, in that order; junction bases with no gene match: 5. The CDR3 coding sequence is TGTACCAGCAGCACACTAGCGGGGGCCAAAGAGACCCAGTACTTC. Residues: CTSSTLAGAKETQYF.

This clonotype was observed many times. The chain links TRBV5-1 to TRBJ2-6; D not resolved. V lost 0 bases, J lost 2 bases, and 6 bases lay in between. This CDR3 contains 15 residues. Per germline, CDR1 SGHRS and CDR2 YFSETQ. The CDR3 bases are TGCGCCAGCAGCTTGGAAGGAGCTGGGGCCAACGTCCTGACTTTC. This translates into CASSLEGAGANVLTF.

This clonotype was observed a handful of times. The gene calls are TRBV4-3 and TRBJ2-7, with 7 bases that match TRBD2. The V gene end was trimmed by 0 bases and the J gene end by 4 bases; junction bases not matched to a gene: 6. The germline V gene encodes CDR1 LGHNA and CDR2 YSLEER. This CDR3 is built from 15 residues. CDR3 region: CASSQEWGGTYEQYF. CDR3 bases: TGCGCCAGCAGCCAAGAATGGGGGGGGACGTACGAGCAGTACTTC.

This clonotype was seen repeatedly, ten times or more. This sequence joins TRBV6-2 or TRBV6-3 and TRBJ2-1; perhaps TRBD2 as D (5 bases). Per germline, CDR1 MNHEY and CDR2 SVGEGT. Trimming shortened V by 10 bases and J by 8 bases, and 15 bases separated the two germline ends. The CDR3 sequence is 12 residues long. The CDR3 DNA reads as TGTGCCACCAATACCCGGACTTATGAGCAGTTCTTC. This encodes CATNTRTYEQFF.

This clonotype has ten or more counts. This rearrangement joins TRBV3-1 to TRBJ2-1; D not resolved. The CDR3 loop spans 16 amino acids. Per the germline V gene, CDR1 is LGHDT and CDR2 is YNNKEL (reference sequence). The V end lost 3 bases, the J end lost 0 bases, and 12 bases lay between the germline ends. The chain's CDR3 is CASSHRASPSYNEQFF. In DNA form, the CDR3 reads TGTGCCAGCAGCCACAGAGCTTCTCCCTCCTACAATGAGCAGTTCTTC.

A remark on this clonotype: The final CDR3 position lacks the conserved phenylalanine or tryptophan, pointing to a likely read error. In nucleotides, the CDR3 is TGTGCCAGCAGTCCCCTAATGGACATACAGTACTTG. Translating it yields CASSPLMDIQYL. This chain uses TRBV6-1 with TRBJ2-4; the D gene is possibly TRBD1 (5 bases). Germline CDR1 is MNHNS and CDR2 is SASEGT. The CDR3 extends over 12 amino acids.

This sequence joins TRBV2 and TRBJ2-7; tentative D call: TRBD1 (5 bases). The CDR3 is made up of 15 amino acids. The germline V gene has CDR1 SNHLY and CDR2 FYNNEI. The V end lost 6 bases, the J end lost 0 bases, and 15 bases lay between the germline ends. CDR3 nucleotides: TGTGCCAGCAGCCGACAGAGTTATAGCTCCTACGAGCAGTACTTC. Protein sequence: CASSRQSYSSYEQYF.

In this sample, this clonotype turned up many times. The V and J genes are TRBV4-2 and TRBJ1-2; D remains unclear. Germline CDR1 and CDR2: LGHNA and YNFKEQ. V lost 1 base to trimming and J lost 3 bases, with 9 bases between them. This CDR3 comprises 14 residues. The CDR3 here is CASSQVRQDYGYTF. The DNA for the CDR3 is TGTGCCAGCAGCCAAGTCCGGCAGGACTATGGCTACACCTTC.

This clonotype was found a few times. The genes are TRBV9 and TRBJ1-2; 8 nucleotides align to TRBD1. Trimming removed 5 bases from V and 6 bases from J; junction bases left unmatched: 6. This CDR3 spans 13 amino acids. Per the germline V gene, CDR1 is SGDLS and CDR2 is YYNGEE. This CDR3 is CASSEQGAHGYTF. The CDR3 nucleotides are TGTGCCAGCAGTGAGCAGGGGGCGCATGGCTACACCTTC.

This clonotype was seen repeatedly, ten times or more. The rearrangement links TRBV12-3 or TRBV12-4 to TRBJ1-1; 8 nucleotides line up with TRBD1. There are 15 residues in the CDR3. Trimming at V came to 5 bases and at J to 6 bases, leaving 11 bases not matched to a gene. The CDR3 spells CASSASGTGRAEAFF. CDR3 DNA sequence: TGTGCCAGCAGTGCCTCTGGGACAGGTAGGGCTGAAGCTTTCTTT.

The CDR3 bases are TGCAGCGTTGACGGTGGGGGTTACGAGCAGTACTTC. It encodes CSVDGGGYEQYF. The genes are TRBV29-1 and TRBJ2-7; possibly TRBD1 or TRBD2 for D (5 bases each). The CDR3 covers 12 residues. The V end was cut by 3 bases, the J end by 4 bases, with 10 bases between. The germline V gene encodes CDR1 SQVTM and CDR2 ANQGSEA.

This clonotype came up many times. This chain connects TRBV20-1 to TRBJ2-1; TRBD2 matches 12 bases. Trimming took 0 bases from V and 4 from J; bases not matched to a gene: 7. The CDR3 has 17 amino acids. CDR1 and CDR2 from the germline V gene are DFQATT and SNEGSKA (reference sequence). The chain's CDR3 is CSARDLAGGPYYNEQFF. The CDR3 DNA is TGCAGTGCTAGAGACCTAGCGGGAGGGCCCTATTACAATGAGCAGTTCTTC.

This clonotype was recorded at least ten times. The V call is TRBV7-2, the J call TRBJ2-3; TRBD1 matches at 7 bases. CDR1 is SGHTA, CDR2 FQGNSA, per germline. Trimming cost V 5 bases and J 1 base; bases outside gene matches: 6. This CDR3 region has 15 residues. The CDR3 protein is CASSPRQGGTDTQYF. The CDR3 DNA follows: TGTGCCAGCAGCCCACGACAGGGAGGCACAGATACGCAGTATTTT.

For the CDR3, the DNA is TGTGCCAGCGGCCTCCGGGGGGCGGCAGATACGCAGTATTTT. Translating gives CASGLRGAADTQYF. The V and J genes are TRBV7-2 and TRBJ2-3, with D possibly being TRBD2 (7 bases). CDR1 SGHTA and CDR2 FQGNSA come from the germline V gene. The CDR3 has 14 amino acids. V was pared by 8 bases and J by 4 bases, with 16 bases between.

This clonotype was counted at least ten times. V and J are TRBV14 and TRBJ1-1, with a weak D call TRBD1 (5 bases). This CDR3 spans 15 amino acids. V lost 4 bases and J 9 bases, leaving 21 bases between the germline ends. Germline loops: CDR1 SGHDN, CDR2 FVKESK. CDR3 nucleotides: TGTGCCAGCAGCCCCACAGGTTGGGAACCATCGAAAGCTTTCTTT. It translates to CASSPTGWEPSKAFF.

This clonotype was seen a handful of times. The chain couples TRBV12-3 or TRBV12-4 to TRBJ1-1; D gene uncertain. The length of the CDR3 is 13 residues. V shed 2 bases and J shed 8 bases, with 12 bases lying between them. DNA for the CDR3: TGTGCCAGCAGTTTAAGGCCTCTTATGGAAGCTTTCTTT. Amino acids: CASSLRPLMEAFF.

The chain has TRBV7-9 and TRBJ1-1, with TRBD1 matching over 8 bases. There are 13 residues in the CDR3. The V gene end was trimmed by 5 bases and the J gene end by 5 bases; junction bases not matched to a gene: 4. Looked up from germline, CDR1 is SEHNR and CDR2 is FQNEAQ (reference sequence). The CDR3 region has the DNA TGTGCCAGCAGCAAGCGGGACAGGACTGAAGCTTTCTTT. Amino acids: CASSKRDRTEAFF.

V gene TRBV6-2 or TRBV6-3 combines with J gene TRBJ1-1; D ambiguous. The germline CDR1 and CDR2 sequences are MNHEY and SVGEGT. This CDR3 has 13 residues. Trimming cost V 6 bases and J 4 bases, with 12 bases left between them. Here the CDR3 DNA reads TGTGCCAGCAGGGAAAAGGGCACCACTGAAGCTTTCTTT. Amino acid sequence: CASREKGTTEAFF.

This clonotype was detected ten times or more. The chain joins TRBV2 to TRBJ1-2, with 8 bases lining up with TRBD1. This CDR3 has 13 residues. Germline V gene lookup returns CDR1 SNHLY and CDR2 FYNNEI. J gave up 5 bases and V 4 bases, and 3 bases lay outside the gene matches. CDR3 DNA: TGTGCCAGCAGTGTCCAGGGGGCGTATGGCTACACCTTC. It translates to CASSVQGAYGYTF.

The gene calls are TRBV9 and TRBJ1-1; D is undetermined. Trimming left V 0 bases short and J 8 bases short, with 17 bases between. Germline V CDR1 and CDR2: SGDLS, YYNGEE. The CDR3 length is 15 residues. The CDR3 spells CASSVARGPTSEAFF. DNA for the CDR3: TGTGCCAGCAGCGTAGCTAGAGGGCCAACTTCCGAAGCTTTCTTT.

The gene calls are TRBV30 and TRBJ1-5; no reliable D call. The V end was cut by 0 bases, the J end by 6 bases, with 12 bases between. There are 14 residues in the CDR3. Germline CDR1 reads GTSNPN; CDR2 reads SVGIG (reference sequence). DNA for the CDR3: TGTGCCTGGAGTGTACGTGGAGGAATTCAGCCCCAGCATTTT. Its protein product is CAWSVRGGIQPQHF.

This clonotype was recorded at least ten times. The chain links TRBV7-9 to TRBJ1-1, with 7 nucleotides matching TRBD1. V lost 5 bases to trimming and J lost 6 bases; unmatched junction nucleotides: 3. The CDR3 totals 12 residues. The germline CDR1 and CDR2 sequences are SEHNR and FQNEAQ (reference sequence). CDR3 in amino acids: CASSQGEAEAFF. The CDR3 nucleotides read TGTGCCAGCAGCCAGGGGGAGGCTGAAGCTTTCTTT.